This T cell receptor beta chain appears in the sequencing data of a study of OX40 agonist ivuxolimab in advanced cancers. The wider study: Patients were treated with intravenous ivuxolimab, dosed at 0.01 to 10 mg/kg and infused every 2 weeks.

Exclusion applied to patients with autoimmune disease history or systemic immunosuppression. The repertoire was sequenced with immunoSEQ multiplex PCR; TCRdb's copy has only in-frame clones and lacks some. Among approximately 68,000 clones listed, approximately 86% were seen once. A note on this clone: The antigen remains undetermined.

Points from the study as a whole: Average numbers of expanded clones were greater in CD8+ T cells than in CD4+.

This CDR3 has 15 residues. CDR1 MDHEN and CDR2 SYDVKM come from the germline V gene. Between the trimmed V and J ends, which lost 4 bases and 0 bases, there was a span of 10 bases. Specimen: CD4+ or CD8+ T cells sorted from blood, collected in a trial of the OX40 agonist ivuxolimab. V is TRBV28 and J is TRBJ1-5; D gene unclear. The clonotype was recovered from an adult with an advanced solid tumor such as melanoma, head and neck, liver or kidney cancer. The CDR3 nucleotides are TGTGCCAGCAGTTGGGCCGGGTATAGCAATCAGCCCCAGCATTTT. It specifies CASSWAGYSNQPQHF.